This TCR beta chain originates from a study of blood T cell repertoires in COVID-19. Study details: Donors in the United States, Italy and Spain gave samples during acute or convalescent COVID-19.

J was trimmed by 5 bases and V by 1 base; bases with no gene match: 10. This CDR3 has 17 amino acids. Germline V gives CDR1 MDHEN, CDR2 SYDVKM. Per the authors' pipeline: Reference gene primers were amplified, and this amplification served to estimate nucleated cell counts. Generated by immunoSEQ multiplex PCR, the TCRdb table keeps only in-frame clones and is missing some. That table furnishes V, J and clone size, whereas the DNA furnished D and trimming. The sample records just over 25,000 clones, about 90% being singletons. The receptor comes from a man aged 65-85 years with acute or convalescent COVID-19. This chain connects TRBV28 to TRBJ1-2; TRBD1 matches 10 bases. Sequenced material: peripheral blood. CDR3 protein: CASSLYAPGQGPYGYTF. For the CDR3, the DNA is TGTGCCAGCAGTTTATATGCCCCGGGACAGGGGCCTTATGGCTACACCTTC.